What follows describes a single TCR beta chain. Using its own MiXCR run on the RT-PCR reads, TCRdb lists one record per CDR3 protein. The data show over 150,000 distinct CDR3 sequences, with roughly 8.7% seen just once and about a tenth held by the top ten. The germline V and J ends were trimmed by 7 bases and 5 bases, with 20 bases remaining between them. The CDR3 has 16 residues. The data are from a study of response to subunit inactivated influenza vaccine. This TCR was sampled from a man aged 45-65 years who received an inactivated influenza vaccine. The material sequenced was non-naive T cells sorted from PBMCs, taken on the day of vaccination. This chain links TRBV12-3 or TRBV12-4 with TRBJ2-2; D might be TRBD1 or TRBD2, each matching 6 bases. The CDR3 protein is CASTRGLGAGTGELFF. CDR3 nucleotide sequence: TGTGCCAGCACACGGGGGTTGGGGGCCGGGACCGGGGAGCTGTTTTTT.